This TCR beta chain was obtained from a study of blood T cells in healthy people across ages (dated by TCRdb to 2015 to 2017). Concerning the study at large: In model experiments, template switching captured about one uniquely barcoded TCR beta cDNA molecule for every two T cells. To avoid experimental bias, donors of different ages were randomly spread across the sequencing lanes. To track age-related changes in TCR beta repertoire diversity, the study relied on deep sequencing normalized with unique cDNA molecular identifiers. Four age groups were formed from the donors: young (average approximately 17 years), middle-aged (approximately 39), aged (more than 55) and long-lived (roughly 88). Two additional independent replicas of 1 million unique cDNA reads from the same blood draw were analyzed for two donors (one aged 18 to 30 and one aged 80 or older). On the study overall, not on this receptor specifically: Conclusive comparison of naive and antigen-experienced compartments was prevented by the profiling of bulk unsorted PBMCs. Compared with the aged group, the long-lived group had more naive CD4+ T cells, fewer expanded clones and increased TCR diversity, a pattern suggesting age selection. Estimates of total diversity based on one million sequenced T cells were regarded as lower bounds and as underestimates. Because donor CMV infection status was unknown, age-related changes in expanded clonotypes were potentially confounded. Observed TCR beta diversity per million T cells fell roughly linearly with age, and a significant reduction was already apparent by age roughly 41. Observed TCR beta diversity correlated strongly with the percentage of naive T cells measured by flow cytometry.

A word on this clonotype: The clone's antigen remains unknown. No much larger clone is present one base from it, and per-base qualities are unavailable.

Systemically healthy Caucasian individuals from Russia, approximately 39 in total and aged about 6 to 95 years, were included as donors. Each donor gave ten milliliters of peripheral blood, collected into EDTA-treated Vacutainer tubes. Ficoll-Paque density-gradient centrifugation was used to isolate PBMCs, with at least 6.5 million obtained per sample. Total RNA was extracted from PBMCs with Trizol reagent, with at least 5 micrograms obtained per sample. The percentages of naive CD45RAhigh/CD27high T cells were determined by flow cytometry on a PBMC aliquot from every donor. Library construction relied on 5' RACE. These reads were obtained on an Illumina HiSeq 2500. A second PCR of about 7 to 12 cycles was run with a J-beta primer mix and a sample-barcoded 5' primer. Each TCR beta cDNA molecule received a unique molecular identifier from a template-switch 5' adaptor carrying 12 random nucleotides. Each sample yielded at least 3 million CDR3-containing paired-end reads. All of the RNA was converted into first-strand cDNA using the Mint cDNA synthesis kit, with a TRBC-specific oligonucleotide serving as the primer. After uracil-DNA glycosylase treatment, a first 18-cycle PCR used universal primers M1SS and BC2_uni_R on all cDNA. Turning to the authors' computational methods: For normalization, 1 million high-quality reads were randomly selected from each sample, with every read carrying a distinct molecular identifier. Reads sharing molecular identifiers were discarded rather than binned into consensus sequences. MiTCR, run with a Q25 quality threshold and the strictest error-elimination algorithm, handled CDR3 identification, clonotype clustering and error correction. Lower-bound total TCR beta diversity was estimated with a nonparametric unseen species model using Euler transformation. Using fastp at Q25 and MiXCR, TCRdb reprocessed the public reads and kept productive beta chains. Records with the same CDR3 protein are collapsed into one entry carrying the most frequent genes and DNA. TCRdb's processing, not the authors' own work, is the source of the V and J calls. This sample is represented by 1.5 million to 2 million distinct CDR3 sequences; about 35% of them were singletons. Jointly, the top ten make up about 11% of the sample.

What was sequenced was blood. This TCR derives from a woman in her 30s in good health.

The CDR3 protein sequence reads: CASSRQGLEQFF. At the DNA level, the sequence is TGTGCCAGCAGCCGACAGGGCCTTGAGCAGTTCTTC. The chain uses TRBV3-1 and TRBJ2-1; a stretch of 7 junction bases matches TRBD1. Sequences LGHDT (CDR1) and YNNKEL (CDR2) are obtained from the germline V gene (reference sequence). Taken from cysteine to phenylalanine, the CDR3 has 12 residues. Only CDR3 DNA is held: 36 bases, read in frame from base 1. V trim: 4 bases; J trim: 9 bases; unmatched bases: 3.